A single TCR beta chain is shown here with its context. The assay used was immunoSEQ (version v3.0), run at survey level. This table comes from immunoSEQ multiplex PCR, and its TCRdb copy is limited to in-frame clones, with some not included. The sample gives some 40,000 clones, 94% of which show up once; less than 2.5% is in the top ten. The record originates from a study of long-term antiretroviral therapy in people with HIV. For each donor, at least one pre-ART and at least two post-ART PBMC samples were available. Participants who had HIV were, without exception, treated in the United States. The CDR3 extends over 17 amino acids. V lost 5 bases, J lost 3 bases, and 14 bases stayed unmatched. The germline V gene has CDR1 SGHAT and CDR2 FQNNGV.

The V call is TRBV11-2, the J call TRBJ2-5, with 8 positions matching TRBD2. The sequencing used unsorted PBMCs, collected 9.2 years after starting antiretroviral therapy. The clonotype was recovered from a man aged 25-45 years with HIV. The CDR3 sequence: CASSRNRGGDWKETQYF. CDR3 sequence (DNA): TGTGCCAGCAGCCGTAACCGGGGGGGCGATTGGAAAGAGACCCAGTACTTC.